These T cell receptor beta chains were read from a single sample in a study of molecular identifiers for immune sequencing clone quantification. TCRdb passed the PCR reads through MiXCR, listing each CDR3 protein once. The table has 40,000 to 65,000 distinct CDR3 sequences, roughly 38% seen once. The sequenced sample consisted of naive CD8+ T cells from blood, with Jurkat cell RNA spiked in. These receptors all stem from a human donor in good health. Some libraries in this study had Jurkat cell RNA spiked in. Both conserved end residues are part of each CDR3.

TRBV9	CASSVGAEAYEQYF
TRBV7-9	CASSLAPGTGEIEQYF
TRBV10-3	CAIRPRDREIEQYF
TRBV19	CASSINNEQYF
TRBV12-3/TRBV12-4	CASSLDYEQYF
TRBV5-1	CASGGQPSPRNRGTQYF
TRBV7-2	CASSLGISRYEQYF
TRBV23-1	CATDRDRYGYTF
TRBV20-1	CSALSGRAYEQYF
TRBV6-1	CASSEDPAGGFPLHF
TRBV4-2	CASSQNSGTEAFF
TRBV27	CASSHTRDIQYF
TRBV9	CASSPGGSGSYEQYF
TRBV9	CASSVGTTNEKLFF
TRBV6-5	CASSRGTLGNTEAFF
TRBV25-1	CASSGIHSREPSPNSGANVLTF
TRBV27	CASSVREVGGANVLTF
TRBV4-1	CASSQRDTETQYF
TRBV4-2	CASSQGAYEQYF
TRBV28	CASSFLEGLTYEQYF
TRBV27	CASSFSRQLSSGANVLTF
TRBV9	CASRARVAGSTDTQYF
TRBV6-2/TRBV6-3	CASSLGPTEAFF
TRBV6-5	CASSYTQGAYNEQFF
TRBV28	CASSLPSIYGYTF
TRBV12-3/TRBV12-4	CARSWMGLRSYEQYF
TRBV19	CASSITRIQASYNEQFF
TRBV5-3	CASSAGTMSAGELFF
TRBV3-1	CASSLRFSNEKLFF
TRBV20-1	CSARDSWGPLRYEQYF
TRBV19	CASSIALTGEQFF
TRBV11-2	CASNHGTGATLNTGELFF
TRBV7-8	CASSLRRTPSYEQYF
TRBV10-2	CASSPRGPETQYF
TRBV29-1	CSDVGGTGELFF
TRBV6-1	CASRWTADSNQPQHF
TRBV12-5	CASGPWDSHYGYTF
TRBV4-3	CASSQGSGPYEQYF
TRBV6-6	CASRYFWGSTDTQYF
TRBV28	CASRQPGLAGFLPGELFF
TRBV12-3/TRBV12-4	CASSLSGTEAFF
TRBV12-3/TRBV12-4	CASSWSGTEAFF